The 32 T cell receptor beta chains below were found in one sample sequenced in a study of shared clonotypes between healthy human individuals. This table comes from immunoSEQ multiplex PCR, and its TCRdb copy is limited to in-frame clones, with some not included. The sample includes around 700,000 clones, about 74% seen only once; the top ten take 1.5% to 2%. Input material: memory CD4+ T cells sorted from blood. Sample subset: CD45RA-negative fraction. The origin of the receptors is a woman in her thirties in good health.

Turning to this clone: No conserved phenylalanine or tryptophan is present at the end of the CDR3, so a read error is the likely explanation. The DNA is omitted, as the CDR3 cannot be located on it reliably, and the CDR3 follows TCRdb's listing. V usage is TRBV2 and J usage is TRBJ2-3; the DNA was not used to check the table's D call, TRBD1. Both ends counted, the CDR3 spans 12 residues. CDR1 is SNHLY, CDR2 FYNNEI, per germline. The CDR3 loop reads CASSETRDRVDL.

J is TRBJ2-3 and V is TRBV11-2; 12 bases are shared with TRBD2. With V trimmed by 5 bases and J by 0 bases, 0 bases remained unmatched. Germline loops: CDR1 SGHAT, CDR2 FQNNGV. This CDR3 region has 15 residues. Here the CDR3 reads CASSLAGGSTDTQYF. Written as DNA, the CDR3 is TGTGCCAGCAGCCTAGCGGGAGGGAGCACAGATACGCAGTATTTT.

With respect to this clone: The same CDR3 is also encoded by other DNA sequences in this sample. The CDR3 loop is CASSQPTSGRNEQFF. The CDR3 nucleotides are TGCGCCAGCAGCCAGCCCACTAGCGGGAGAAATGAGCAGTTCTTC. This sequence joins TRBV4-1 and TRBJ2-1, with 11 positions matching TRBD2. Germline V gene data show CDR1 as MGHRA and CDR2 as YSYEKL. The CDR3 spans 15 residues. The J segment lost 7 bases and the V segment lost 3 bases, leaving 5 bases of the junction unmatched.

This clone was detected a few times. Other DNA sequences from this sample encode an identical CDR3 as well. The rearrangement uses TRBV28 and TRBJ1-2; 7 bases align to TRBD1. The ends lost 6 bases at V and 7 bases at J; junction bases unmatched: 11. The CDR3 length is 14 residues. CDR1 MDHEN and CDR2 SYDVKM come from the germline V gene. The CDR3 region has the DNA TGTGCCAGCAGCCTTTTACAGGGGAGAGGTGGCTACACCTTC. Amino acid sequence: CASSLLQGRGGYTF.

This clone was observed a few times. The gene calls are TRBV5-1 and TRBJ2-1, with D perhaps matching TRBD1 or TRBD2 (5 bases each). Trimming took 0 bases from V and 8 from J, leaving 12 bases between them. CDR3 size: 14 residues. In germline, CDR1 is SGHRS, CDR2 YFSETQ. CDR3 sequence: CASSLGGPEDEQFF. The CDR3 region has the DNA TGCGCCAGCAGCTTGGGGGGACCCGAGGATGAGCAGTTCTTC.

This clone was observed a few times. This chain connects TRBV28 to TRBJ1-4; TRBD1 is a possible D gene (5 bases). CDR1 MDHEN and CDR2 SYDVKM come from the germline V gene. Trimming cost V 6 bases and J 5 bases, with 13 bases left between them. The CDR3 runs 14 residues. This CDR3 reads CASREGPENEKLFF. CDR3 coding DNA: TGTGCCAGCAGGGAGGGACCGGAGAATGAAAAACTGTTTTTT. Together with reference TRBV28 and TRBJ1-4, the CDR3 gives the full variable domain: DVKVTQSSRYLVKRTGEKVFLECVQDMDHENMFWYRQDPGLGLRLIYFSYDVKMKEKGDIPEGYSVSREKKERFSLILESASTNQTSMYLCASREGPENEKLFFGSGTQLSVL.

The rearrangement joins TRBV4-1 to TRBJ2-1, with D uncertain. From germline, CDR1 is MGHRA and CDR2 YSYEKL. The CDR3 runs 15 residues. V lost 0 bases, J lost 0 bases, and 6 bases lay in between. This CDR3 is CASSQDRFSYNEQFF. Written as DNA, the CDR3 is TGCGCCAGCAGCCAAGATCGGTTCTCCTACAATGAGCAGTTCTTC.

The chain links TRBV4-2 to TRBJ1-1; D not certain. The CDR3 consists of 13 residues. CDR1 is LGHNA and CDR2 is YNFKEQ in the germline V gene. With 1 base removed from V and 6 bases from J, the gap between germline ends came to 9 bases. CDR3 nucleotides: TGTGCCAGCAGCCAAGCCCGTAACTCTGAAGCTTTCTTT. Its translation is CASSQARNSEAFF.

The chain joins TRBV14 to TRBJ1-2, with unresolved D. Trimming removed 0 bases from V and 4 bases from J, with 9 bases in between. This CDR3 is built from 14 residues. Per the germline V gene, CDR1 is SGHDN and CDR2 is FVKESK. CDR3 in amino acids: CASSQDLHSYGYTF. CDR3 DNA sequence: TGTGCCAGCAGCCAAGACCTGCACAGCTATGGCTACACCTTC.

The chain joins TRBV2 to TRBJ2-5, with D uncertain. CDR1 and CDR2 from the germline V gene are SNHLY and FYNNEI. V was trimmed by 2 bases and J by 3 bases, leaving 4 bases between them. The CDR3 spans 12 residues. In DNA form, the CDR3 reads TGTGCCAGCAGTGAACAGGAAGAGACCCAGTACTTC. It codes for CASSEQEETQYF.

The V gene is TRBV28, the J gene TRBJ2-7, with D possibly being TRBD2 (6 bases). CDR1 is MDHEN, CDR2 SYDVKM, per germline. The ends were cut back, 3 bases at V and 2 bases at J, with 14 bases in the middle. The CDR3 has 15 amino acids. The CDR3 bases are TGTGCCAGCAGTTTTTCGGGAGCGGACCCCTACGAGCAGTACTTC. As protein: CASSFSGADPYEQYF. Combining the CDR3 with reference TRBV28 and TRBJ2-7 gives the whole variable domain DVKVTQSSRYLVKRTGEKVFLECVQDMDHENMFWYRQDPGLGLRLIYFSYDVKMKEKGDIPEGYSVSREKKERFSLILESASTNQTSMYLCASSFSGADPYEQYFGPGTRLTVT.

V usage is TRBV25-1 and J usage is TRBJ2-1; tentative D call: TRBD1 (5 bases). Germline values: CDR1 MGHDK, CDR2 SYGVNS. The CDR3 runs 16 residues. V was cut by 4 bases and J by 0 bases, with 13 bases left in between. The chain's CDR3 is CASSGGGASSYNEQFF. CDR3 sequence (DNA): TGTGCCAGCAGTGGAGGTGGGGCTAGCTCCTACAATGAGCAGTTCTTC. The variable domain in full, completed from reference TRBV25-1 and TRBJ2-1, reads EADIYQTPRYLVIGTGKKITLECSQTMGHDKMYWYQQDPGMELHLIHYSYGVNSTEKGDLSSESTVSRIRTEHFPLTLESARPSHTSQYLCASSGGGASSYNEQFFGPGTRLTVL.

The chain links TRBV2 to TRBJ1-4, with D hard to call. The V end was cut by 7 bases, the J end by 8 bases, with 8 bases between. From germline, CDR1 is SNHLY and CDR2 FYNNEI. The CDR3 totals 11 residues. CDR3 DNA: TGTGCCAGCACCTACAACGAAAAACTGTTTTTT. Its translation is CASTYNEKLFF.

This CDR3 is CASSLAWEGSDYGYTF. In DNA form, the CDR3 reads TGCGCCAGCAGCTTGGCCTGGGAGGGGTCAGACTATGGCTACACCTTC. V usage is TRBV5-1 and J usage is TRBJ1-2; the D gene is possibly TRBD1 (5 bases). The CDR3 runs to 16 residues. V dropped 0 bases and J dropped 3 bases, with 15 bases sitting between them. Germline-derived CDR1 and CDR2 are SGHRS and YFSETQ.

The genes are TRBV5-1 and TRBJ2-2; D is perhaps TRBD2 (6 bases). Germline V gene lookup returns CDR1 SGHRS and CDR2 YFSETQ. CDR3 length: 17 amino acids. Trimming removed 5 bases from V and 1 base from J, with 18 bases in between. CDR3 sequence reads: CASSKSFSGLNTGELFF. CDR3 nucleotide sequence: TGCGCCAGCAGTAAATCATTTAGCGGCCTGAACACCGGGGAGCTGTTTTTT.

Comments on this clone: This sample also contains other DNA sequences that code for the same CDR3. The chain carries TRBV7-6 and TRBJ2-6; 7 nucleotides line up with TRBD2. Germline-derived CDR1 and CDR2 are SGHVS and FNYEAQ. With V trimmed by 0 bases and J by 0 bases, 2 bases remained unmatched. This CDR3 is 17 amino acids long. The CDR3 nucleotides are TGTGCCAGCAGCTTAGCGGGGGGGTTCTCTGGGGCCAACGTCCTGACTTTC. This gives the protein CASSLAGGFSGANVLTF.

The chain couples TRBV6-6 to TRBJ2-5; TRBD1 might be the D (6 bases). The germline CDR1 and CDR2 sequences are MNHNY and SVGAGI (reference sequence). The germline V and J ends were trimmed by 8 bases and 5 bases, with 18 bases remaining between them. The CDR3 is 14 residues long. CDR3 nucleotides: TGTGCCAGCGAAAGAGCAGGGGTTGGGGAGACCCAGTACTTC. Translating it yields CASERAGVGETQYF.

Only one count was recorded for this clone. J is TRBJ2-1 and V is TRBV2; D possibly uses TRBD1 or TRBD2 (5 bases each). The CDR3 totals 11 residues. The V end was cut by 7 bases, the J end by 13 bases, with 14 bases between. Germline CDR1 is SNHLY and CDR2 is FYNNEI. The CDR3 nucleotides are TGTGCCAGCACCGGGGCTAGATCACAGTTCTTC. Protein product: CASTGARSQFF.

This clone was seen only once. The rearrangement links TRBV10-2 to TRBJ1-1; no firm D call. In germline, CDR1 is WSHSY, CDR2 SAAADI. V was cut by 3 bases and J by 11 bases, with 19 bases left in between. This CDR3 region has 14 residues. CDR3 sequence (DNA): TGCGCCAGCAGTGAAGTAGTGGCACTGGCTGCGGCTTTCTTT. It translates to CASSEVVALAAAFF.

The rearrangement joins TRBV12-5 to TRBJ2-5, with D possibly TRBD1 on 6 matching bases. Germline V gene data show CDR1 as LGHNT and CDR2 as FRNRAP. The CDR3 is made up of 15 amino acids. V dropped 4 bases and J dropped 5 bases, with 17 bases sitting between them. This chain's CDR3 is CASGSWGPIAETQYF. CDR3 DNA sequence: TGTGCTAGTGGTTCGTGGGGGCCTATTGCCGAGACCCAGTACTTC.

The chain recombines TRBV28 with TRBJ2-3; the D is unclear. Trimming stripped 0 bases from V and 6 bases from J, with 10 bases between. The germline gives CDR1 MDHEN, CDR2 SYDVKM. The CDR3 is 14 residues long. The CDR3 is CASSLWGLRDTQYF. The CDR3 nucleotides are TGTGCCAGCAGTTTATGGGGCCTGAGGGATACGCAGTATTTT.

The chain carries TRBV11-2 and TRBJ2-1; no firm D call. V lost 5 bases, J lost 5 bases, and 16 bases lay in between. The CDR3 has 15 amino acids. Germline CDR1 is SGHAT and CDR2 is FQNNGV. CDR3 sequence (DNA): TGTGCCAGCAGCGATACACTATTACAGAACAATGAGCAGTTCTTC. Amino acid sequence: CASSDTLLQNNEQFF.

This clone was detected once. CDR3 coding DNA: TGCGCCAGCAGCCAAGTAGGACTCTATGGCTACACCTTC. Its translation is CASSQVGLYGYTF. The V and J genes are TRBV4-1 and TRBJ1-2; D not resolved. The V and J ends lost 1 base and 4 bases respectively, with 7 bases between them. CDR3 length: 13 residues. Germline loops: CDR1 MGHRA, CDR2 YSYEKL.

V gene TRBV6-1 combines with J gene TRBJ2-7; D ambiguous. The V gene's germline CDR1 is MNHNS and CDR2 SASEGT. This CDR3 spans 14 amino acids. V was clipped by 6 bases and J by 2 bases, with 14 bases between them. The CDR3 region has the DNA TGTGCCAGCAGGTTGCTGGATGGCCCCTACGAGCAGTACTTC. Residues: CASRLLDGPYEQYF.

V is TRBV11-1 and J is TRBJ1-1; weak D call: TRBD1 (5 bases). The CDR3 runs 15 residues. The ends were cut back, 5 bases at V and 5 bases at J, with 18 bases in the middle. The germline gives CDR1 SGHAT, CDR2 FQDESV (reference sequence). The CDR3 DNA follows: TGTGCCAGCAGCCTAACACAAGGGGCGGGGACTGAAGCTTTCTTT. Its translation: CASSLTQGAGTEAFF.

In this sample, this clone turned up a few times. The chain uses TRBV5-1 and TRBJ2-3; D unresolved. With 7 bases removed from V and 0 bases from J, the gap between germline ends came to 6 bases. This CDR3 has 12 amino acids. CDR1 is SGHRS, CDR2 YFSETQ, per germline. CDR3 sequence reads: CASYSSTDTQYF. Written as DNA, the CDR3 is TGCGCCAGCTATAGCAGCACAGATACGCAGTATTTT.

This chain connects TRBV25-1 to TRBJ2-4; possibly TRBD2 for D (6 bases). CDR1 and CDR2 (germline): MGHDK, SYGVNS. This CDR3 has 15 amino acids. V was trimmed by 2 bases and J by 1 base, leaving 9 bases between them. CDR3 nucleotides: TGTGCCAGCAGTGAACAGGGAGGCGCCAAAAACATTCAGTACTTC. It specifies CASSEQGGAKNIQYF. The whole variable domain, remainder taken from reference TRBV25-1 and TRBJ2-4, is EADIYQTPRYLVIGTGKKITLECSQTMGHDKMYWYQQDPGMELHLIHYSYGVNSTEKGDLSSESTVSRIRTEHFPLTLESARPSHTSQYLCASSEQGGAKNIQYFGAGTRLSVL.

About this clone itself: This specimen includes other DNA sequences encoding the same CDR3. This chain links TRBV27 with TRBJ2-6, with unresolved D. Germline lookup yields CDR1 MNHEY and CDR2 SMNVEV (reference sequence). The CDR3 is 15 residues long. The germline V and J ends were trimmed by 3 bases and 3 bases, with 9 bases remaining between them. As DNA, the CDR3 is TGTGCCAGCAGTTTTTGGGGTAATGGGGCCAACGTCCTGACTTTC. It translates to CASSFWGNGANVLTF.

A note on this clone: Other DNA sequences in the same sample also yield this CDR3. This chain connects TRBV28 to TRBJ2-3; a possible D gene is TRBD2 (7 bases). This CDR3 comprises 13 residues. Deletions cut 6 bases from V and 3 bases from J, with 10 bases between. The V gene's germline CDR1 is MDHEN and CDR2 SYDVKM. The DNA for the CDR3 is TGTGCCAGCAGAAAGGGGGGGACAGATACGCAGTATTTT. It specifies CASRKGGTDTQYF.

V gene TRBV11-2 combines with J gene TRBJ2-2; D is possibly TRBD2 (5 bases). The germline gives CDR1 SGHAT, CDR2 FQNNGV. Deletions cut 1 base from V and 6 bases from J, with 12 bases between. The CDR3 loop spans 15 amino acids. The CDR3 sequence: CASSLVGVASGELFF. The CDR3 DNA reads TGTGCCAGCAGCTTAGTGGGAGTAGCTTCCGGGGAGCTGTTTTTT.

By share of the sample, this clone is medium-sized. V and J are TRBV28 and TRBJ1-5, with D possibly matching TRBD1 (6 bases). The CDR3 spans 15 residues. V lost 6 bases, J lost 7 bases, and 19 bases lay in between. Germline lookup yields CDR1 MDHEN and CDR2 SYDVKM. This CDR3 reads CASRPTGGRVQPQHF. The CDR3 coding sequence is TGTGCCAGCAGACCAACCGGGGGGCGAGTACAGCCCCAGCATTTT. Complete variable domain (other parts from reference TRBV28 and TRBJ1-5): DVKVTQSSRYLVKRTGEKVFLECVQDMDHENMFWYRQDPGLGLRLIYFSYDVKMKEKGDIPEGYSVSREKKERFSLILESASTNQTSMYLCASRPTGGRVQPQHFGDGTRLSIL.

The DNA for the CDR3 is TGTGCCAGCAGCGACAGGATACACGAGCAGTACTTC. It encodes CASSDRIHEQYF. This rearrangement joins TRBV28 to TRBJ2-7, with D maybe TRBD1 (6 bases). Trimming left V 6 bases short and J 5 bases short, with 11 bases between. This CDR3 is 12 amino acids long. Germline V lookup: CDR1 MDHEN, CDR2 SYDVKM.